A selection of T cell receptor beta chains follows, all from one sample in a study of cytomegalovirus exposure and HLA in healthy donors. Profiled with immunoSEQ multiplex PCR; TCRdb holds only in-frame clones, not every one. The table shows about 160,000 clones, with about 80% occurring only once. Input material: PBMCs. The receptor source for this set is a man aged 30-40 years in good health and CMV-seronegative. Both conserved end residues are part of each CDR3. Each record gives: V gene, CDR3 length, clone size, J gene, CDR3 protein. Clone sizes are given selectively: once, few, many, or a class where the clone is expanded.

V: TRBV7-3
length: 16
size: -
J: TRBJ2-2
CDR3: CASSSQAGGLAGELFF

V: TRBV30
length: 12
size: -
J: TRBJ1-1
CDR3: CAWSNRNTEAFF

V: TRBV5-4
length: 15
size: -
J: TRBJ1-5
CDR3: CASSHGGAGNQPQHF

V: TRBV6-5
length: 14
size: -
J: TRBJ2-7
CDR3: CASSRTGGLYEQYF

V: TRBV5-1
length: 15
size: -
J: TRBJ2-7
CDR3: CASSLAGTGNYEQYF

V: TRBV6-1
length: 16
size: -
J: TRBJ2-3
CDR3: CASSAPGGLRGDTQYF

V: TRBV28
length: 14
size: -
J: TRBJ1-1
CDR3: CASSLWGGGTEAFF

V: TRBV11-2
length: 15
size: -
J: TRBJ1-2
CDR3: CASTTYSLPNYGYTF

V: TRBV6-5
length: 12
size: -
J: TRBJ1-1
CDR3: CASSQGNTEAFF

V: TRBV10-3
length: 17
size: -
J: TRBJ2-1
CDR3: CAISDLDGQGALNEQFF

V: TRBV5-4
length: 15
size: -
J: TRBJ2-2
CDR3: CASSLGGRNTGELFF

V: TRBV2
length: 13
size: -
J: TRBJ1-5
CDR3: CASSEGTGQPQHF

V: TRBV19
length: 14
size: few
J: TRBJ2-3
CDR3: CASSIGLSTDTQYF

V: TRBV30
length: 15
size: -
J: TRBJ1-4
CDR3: CAWVIRDRGYEKLFF

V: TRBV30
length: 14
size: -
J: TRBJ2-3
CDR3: CAWSVMTGTDTQYF

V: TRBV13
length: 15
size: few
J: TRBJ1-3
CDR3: CASSPRTGSGNTIYF

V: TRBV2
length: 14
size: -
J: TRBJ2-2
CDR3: CASSSIRGAGELFF

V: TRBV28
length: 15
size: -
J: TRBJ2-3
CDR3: CASTRTGMGTDTQYF

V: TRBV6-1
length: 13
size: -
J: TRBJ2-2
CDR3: CASIEKNTGELFF

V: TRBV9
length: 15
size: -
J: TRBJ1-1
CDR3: CASSVSGSMNTEAFF

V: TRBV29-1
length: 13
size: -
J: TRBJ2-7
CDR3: CSVTSGGSYEQYF

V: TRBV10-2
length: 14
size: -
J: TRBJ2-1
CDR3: CASEPTSAVVEQFF

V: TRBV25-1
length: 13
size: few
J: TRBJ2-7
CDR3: CASRGQNTYEQYF

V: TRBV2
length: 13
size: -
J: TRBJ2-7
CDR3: CATRLVGVYEQYF

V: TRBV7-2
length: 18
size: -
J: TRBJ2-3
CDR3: CASRHINTSGEPTDTQYF

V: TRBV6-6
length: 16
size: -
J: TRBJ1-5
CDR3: CASSGQVGISNQPQHF

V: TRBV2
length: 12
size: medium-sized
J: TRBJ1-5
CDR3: CASRDSDQPQHF

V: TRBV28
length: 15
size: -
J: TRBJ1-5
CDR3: CASTSGQGAFQPQHF

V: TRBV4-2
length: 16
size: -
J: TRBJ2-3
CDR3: CASSQESGQGADTQYF

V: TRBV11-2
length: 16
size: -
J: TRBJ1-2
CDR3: CASSSYQSGTVDGYTF

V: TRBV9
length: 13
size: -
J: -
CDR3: CASSPGGSYEQYF

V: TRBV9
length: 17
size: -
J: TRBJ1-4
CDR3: CASSVGDRGIANEKLFF

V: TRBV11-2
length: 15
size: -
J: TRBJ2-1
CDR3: CASSSSGGAHNEQFF

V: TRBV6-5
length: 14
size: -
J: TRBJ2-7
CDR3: CASKRGTASYEQYF

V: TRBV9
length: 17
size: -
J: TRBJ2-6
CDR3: CASSVGHSLSGANVLTF

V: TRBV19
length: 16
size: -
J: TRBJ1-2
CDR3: CASSIDLGTGSYGYTF

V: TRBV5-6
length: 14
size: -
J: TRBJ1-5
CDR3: CASSQTGSNQPQHF

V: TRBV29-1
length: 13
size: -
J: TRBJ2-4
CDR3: CSDGQLAKNIQYF

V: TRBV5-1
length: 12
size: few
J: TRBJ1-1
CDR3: CASSYGLSEAFF

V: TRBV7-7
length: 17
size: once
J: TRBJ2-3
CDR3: CASSLFPTTGVADTQYF

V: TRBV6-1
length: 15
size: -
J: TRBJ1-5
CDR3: CASRARTGGVLPQHF

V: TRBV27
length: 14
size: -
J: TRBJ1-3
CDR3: CASPTESSGNTIYF

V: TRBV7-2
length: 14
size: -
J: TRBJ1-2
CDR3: CASSFQGTLGGYTF

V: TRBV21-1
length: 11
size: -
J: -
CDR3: CASSKISEQYF

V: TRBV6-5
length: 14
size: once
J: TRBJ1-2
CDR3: CASSSLTDIYGYTF

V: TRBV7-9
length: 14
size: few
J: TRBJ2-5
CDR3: CASSPAGSMETQYF

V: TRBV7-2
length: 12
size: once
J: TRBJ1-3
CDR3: CASSPGGNTIYF

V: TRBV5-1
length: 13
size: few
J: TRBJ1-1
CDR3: CASRMGGNTEAFF

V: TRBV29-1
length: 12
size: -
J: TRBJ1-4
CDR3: CSVGTANEKLFF

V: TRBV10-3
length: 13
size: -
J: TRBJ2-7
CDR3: CAISDSGTDEQYF

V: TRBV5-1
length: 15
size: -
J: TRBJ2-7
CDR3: CASSLVQGADNEQYF

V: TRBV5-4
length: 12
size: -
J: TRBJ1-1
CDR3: CASSLGPLEAFF

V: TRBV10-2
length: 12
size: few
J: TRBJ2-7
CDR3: CARDREIYEQYF

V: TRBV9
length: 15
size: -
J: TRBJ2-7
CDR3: CASSEGQRTSYEQYF

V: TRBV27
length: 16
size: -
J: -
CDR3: CASTPSPRLAGDEQYF

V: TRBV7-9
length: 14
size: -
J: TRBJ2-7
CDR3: CASSLVGTTYEQYF

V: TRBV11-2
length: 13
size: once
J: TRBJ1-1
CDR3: CASSLEGSTEAFF

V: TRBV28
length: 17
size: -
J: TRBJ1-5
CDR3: CASSLWAGRGVDQPQHF

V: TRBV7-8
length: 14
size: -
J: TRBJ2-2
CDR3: CASSSRTGTGELFF